One T cell receptor beta chain is described in this entry. TCRdb independently ran MiXCR on the 5' RACE reads; one entry per CDR3 protein. The sample has about 220,000 distinct CDR3 sequences; 10% are singletons. The data were obtained in a study of CD8 T cells in ankylosing spondylitis. V shed 3 bases, J shed 5 bases, and the junction held 4 bases outside the gene matches. The CDR3 runs 14 residues. CDR1 is SGHNT and CDR2 is YYREEE in the germline V gene (reference sequence). Sequencing was carried out using blood, either unsorted or a sorted T cell fraction (not recorded which). The sequence came from a male donor with ankylosing spondylitis or in good health (not recorded which). The gene calls are TRBV5-4 and TRBJ2-3, with 9 positions matching TRBD1. DNA of the CDR3: TGTGCCAGCAGCTGGGGACAGGGTAAAGATACGCAGTATTTT. It codes for CASSWGQGKDTQYF.